The 22 T cell receptor beta chains below were found in one sample sequenced in a study of cytomegalovirus exposure and HLA in healthy donors listed by TCRdb under 2017. The receptor library was made with the immunoSEQ multiplex PCR assay. For the multiplex PCR, a mixture combining 60 forward primers for TCR Vbeta segments and 13 reverse primers for TCR Jbeta segments was used. Here the immuneACCESS table is served through TCRdb, limited to in-frame sequences with V and J called. Missing clones are a known gap in these copies; in checked studies unresolved V genes cover under half, and the rest lacks a known reason. The sample yields 68,000 or so clones; about 81% were counted once. Approximately 7% of the sample lies in the top ten. Specimen: PBMCs. The receptors come from a human donor in good health.

Only a few counts were recorded for this clone. The chain recombines TRBV5-4 with TRBJ1-4; D is undetermined. V was shortened by 2 bases and J by 2 bases, with 13 bases between the two germline ends. The germline V gene encodes CDR1 SGHNT and CDR2 YYREEE (reference sequence). The CDR3 runs to 16 residues. The CDR3 sequence: CASSFRTGVTNEKLFF. DNA for the CDR3: TGTGCCAGCAGCTTTCGTACCGGGGTGACTAATGAAAAACTGTTTTTT. The variable domain in full, with the rest retrieved from reference TRBV5-4 and TRBJ1-4, is ETGVTQSPTHLIKTRGQQVTLRCSSQSGHNTVSWYQQALGQGPQFIFQYYREEENGRGNFPPRFSGLQFPNYSSELNVNALELDDSALYLCASSFRTGVTNEKLFFGSGTQLSVL.

The chain links TRBV19 to TRBJ2-3; possible D gene TRBD2, 7 bases. This CDR3 is 17 amino acids long. V lost 8 bases to trimming and J lost 3 bases, with 24 bases between them. CDR1 and CDR2 (germline): LNHDA, SQIVND (reference sequence). The CDR3 protein is CASGTYRGALRTDTQYF. The CDR3 region has the DNA TGTGCCAGTGGAACCTACCGGGGGGCCCTACGGACAGATACGCAGTATTTT.

The rearrangement joins TRBV2 to TRBJ2-5, with 8 bases lining up with TRBD1. CDR1 and CDR2 (germline): SNHLY, FYNNEI. The CDR3 is made up of 14 amino acids. V trimming: 1 base; J trimming: 5 bases; junction bases outside the gene matches: 3. CDR3 amino acids: CASSEVSGGETQYF. The CDR3 DNA reads TGTGCCAGCAGTGAAGTGTCAGGGGGCGAGACCCAGTACTTC.

This rearrangement joins TRBV10-2 to TRBJ1-5; 9 bases map to TRBD1. Germline V lookup: CDR1 WSHSY, CDR2 SAAADI. The CDR3 loop spans 14 amino acids. After removal of 10 bases from V and 4 bases from J, the junction contained 8 bases not matched to a gene. CDR3 residues: CATGLQGANQPQHF. CDR3 nucleotide sequence: TGCGCCACCGGATTACAGGGGGCGAATCAGCCCCAGCATTTT.

This clone was detected once. The chain joins TRBV6-5 to TRBJ1-2; D is unresolved. Per the germline V gene, CDR1 is MNHEY and CDR2 is SVGAGI. The CDR3 loop spans 13 amino acids. The V gene lost 2 bases and the J gene lost 4 bases, with 8 bases spanning the gap. This chain's CDR3 is CASSYSRSYGYTF. The CDR3 nucleotides read TGTGCCAGCAGTTACAGCCGGAGCTATGGCTACACCTTC.

The rearrangement joins TRBV10-3 to TRBJ2-1; 9 nucleotides align to TRBD1. Looked up from germline, CDR1 is ENHRY and CDR2 is SYGVKD. J lost 10 bases, V lost 4 bases, and 11 bases had no gene match. This CDR3 has 15 residues. CDR3 loop: CAISATGGPLGEQFF. The DNA for the CDR3 is TGTGCCATCAGTGCAACAGGGGGCCCTCTTGGGGAGCAGTTCTTC.

The rearrangement joins TRBV12-5 to TRBJ2-2; TRBD1 agrees at 7 bases. The CDR3 sequence is 19 residues long. J gave up 1 base and V 3 bases, and 14 bases lay outside the gene matches. Germline V gene sequence: CDR1 LGHNT, CDR2 FRNRAP. CDR3 DNA: TGTGCTAGTGGTTTTACCACCCCCACCGGGACAGTGAACACCGGGGAGCTGTTTTTT. It yields the protein CASGFTTPTGTVNTGELFF. The full variable domain, rest sourced from reference TRBV12-5 and TRBJ2-2, is DARVTQTPRHKVTEMGQEVTMRCQPILGHNTVFWYRQTMMQGLELLAYFRNRAPLDDSGMPKDRFSAEMPDATLATLKIQPSEPRDSAVYFCASGFTTPTGTVNTGELFFGEGSRLTVL.

This clone came up a few times. V usage is TRBV11-3 and J usage is TRBJ1-1; D might be TRBD1 (5 bases). The V end lost 4 bases, the J end lost 0 bases, and 9 bases lay between the germline ends. CDR1 and CDR2 from the germline V gene are SGHNT and YENEEA. The CDR3 sequence is 14 residues long. The CDR3 sequence is CASSYDSMNTEAFF. The CDR3 DNA follows: TGTGCCAGCAGCTATGACAGCATGAACACTGAAGCTTTCTTT.

This sequence joins TRBV9 and TRBJ2-5, with D possibly being TRBD1 (6 bases). The closer fit of TRBJ2-7 to the DNA end suggests the J call may be wrong. From germline, CDR1 is SGDLS and CDR2 YYNGEE. CDR3 size: 15 residues. For the CDR3, the DNA is TGTGCCAGCAGCGTAGGTTTGGGGGCGCAGTACGAGCAGTACTTC. It specifies CASSVGLGAQYEQYF.

The rearrangement links TRBV10-3 to TRBJ1-1; D possibly corresponds to TRBD1 (6 bases). The CDR3 totals 19 residues. CDR1 and CDR2 (germline): ENHRY, SYGVKD. The V and J ends lost 0 bases and 6 bases respectively, with 26 bases between them. The CDR3 DNA follows: TGTGCCATCAGTGAGTCGGGGTATAGGTTGGGGGCCTGGAGCGCTGAAGCTTTCTTT. It is translated as CAISESGYRLGAWSAEAFF.

This chain links TRBV25-1 with TRBJ1-2, with 12 bases identical to TRBD1. This CDR3 is built from 17 residues. J was trimmed by 1 base and V by 6 bases; bases with no gene match: 9. Germline lookup yields CDR1 MGHDK and CDR2 SYGVNS. CDR3 residues: CASRDPGTGGINYGYTF. The CDR3 nucleotides read TGTGCCAGCAGAGATCCCGGGACAGGGGGCATTAACTATGGCTACACCTTC.

This clone showed up just once. The V gene is TRBV19, the J gene TRBJ1-1; D ambiguous. The V and J ends lost 8 bases and 5 bases respectively, with 18 bases between them. The CDR3 covers 14 residues. Germline CDR1 LNHDA, CDR2 SQIVND (reference sequence). The CDR3, as DNA: TGTGCCAGTGGCTTACGGGAGGGTAATACTGAAGCTTTCTTT. It codes for CASGLREGNTEAFF. Full variable domain (remainder filled in from reference TRBV19 and TRBJ1-1): DGGITQSPKYLFRKEGQNVTLSCEQNLNHDAMYWYRQDPGQGLRLIYYSQIVNDFQKGDIAEGYSVSREKKESFPLTVTSAQKNPTAFYLCASGLREGNTEAFFGQGTRLTVV.

This clone was picked up one time. DNA of the CDR3: TGTGCCAGCAGTTTACCCTTACAGGGGGCGAGGGAAAAACTGTTTTTT. Its translation is CASSLPLQGAREKLFF. This sequence joins TRBV28 and TRBJ1-4; 9 nucleotides match TRBD1. From germline, CDR1 is MDHEN and CDR2 SYDVKM. J was trimmed by 8 bases and V by 2 bases; bases with no gene match: 9. The CDR3 runs 16 residues.

The J gene is TRBJ2-5, the V gene TRBV7-9; the D is unclear. Trimming stripped 4 bases from V and 5 bases from J, with 11 bases between. This CDR3 comprises 13 residues. Germline V lookup: CDR1 SEHNR, CDR2 FQNEAQ (reference sequence). CDR3 region: CASSSYSRETQYF. The CDR3 nucleotides read TGTGCCAGCAGCTCGTACAGTCGGGAGACCCAGTACTTC.

A single count supports this clone. The chain combines TRBV27 with TRBJ2-3; TRBD2 agrees at 10 bases. This CDR3 spans 16 amino acids. After removal of 6 bases from V and 1 base from J, the junction contained 7 bases not matched to a gene. CDR1 is MNHEY, CDR2 SMNVEV, per germline (reference sequence). The CDR3 protein is CASRPIAGGRTDTQYF. The CDR3 DNA reads as TGTGCCAGCAGACCAATAGCGGGGGGCCGCACAGATACGCAGTATTTT.

The gene calls are TRBV7-9 and TRBJ2-5; D is possibly TRBD2 (6 bases). The assigned J gene may be wrong: the sequence end matches TRBJ2-7 better. Germline lookup yields CDR1 SEHNR and CDR2 FQNEAQ (reference sequence). The CDR3 loop spans 13 amino acids. As DNA, the CDR3 is TGTGCCAGCAGGAGGACTAAGGACTACGAGCAGTACTTC. It is translated as CASRRTKDYEQYF.

The rearrangement links TRBV5-1 to TRBJ1-1, with D perhaps matching TRBD1 (5 bases). Germline CDR1 SGHRS, CDR2 YFSETQ. V was clipped by 8 bases and J by 5 bases, with 19 bases between them. The CDR3 is made up of 14 amino acids. The CDR3 loop reads CASTAGGQRTEAFF. DNA of the CDR3: TGCGCCAGTACGGCCGGGGGTCAGAGGACTGAAGCTTTCTTT.

The V call is TRBV10-2, the J call TRBJ1-1; 7 nucleotides line up with TRBD1. This CDR3 is 16 amino acids long. With 2 bases clipped from V and 0 bases from J, the junction kept 6 bases outside the gene matches. Germline loops: CDR1 WSHSY, CDR2 SAAADI. Here the CDR3 DNA reads TGCGCCAGCAGTGAGATCAGGGGGAATGTGAACACTGAAGCTTTCTTT. Translation: CASSEIRGNVNTEAFF.

The chain employs TRBV9 and TRBJ1-6, with D possibly being TRBD1 (6 bases). The CDR3 runs to 18 residues. V lost 1 base, J lost 10 bases, and 24 bases lay in between. From germline, CDR1 is SGDLS and CDR2 YYNGEE. CDR3 in DNA: TGTGCCAGCAGCGTACAGCCCGCATCAGGGGAATTGGGGTCACCCCTCCACTTT. Translated, it gives CASSVQPASGELGSPLHF. Full variable domain (remainder filled in from reference TRBV9 and TRBJ1-6): DSGVTQTPKHLITATGQRVTLRCSPRSGDLSVYWYQQSLDQGLQFLIQYYNGEERAKGNILERFSAQQFPDLHSELNLSSLELGDSALYFCASSVQPASGELGSPLHFGNGTRLTVT.

The chain carries TRBV6-5 and TRBJ1-1; 8 bases align to TRBD1. From germline, CDR1 is MNHEY and CDR2 SVGAGI. There are 16 residues in the CDR3. With 2 bases clipped from V and 1 base from J, the junction kept 6 bases outside the gene matches. The CDR3 DNA reads as TGTGCCAGCAGTTACCTTGTAACAGGGGGGAACACTGAAGCTTTCTTT. Residues: CASSYLVTGGNTEAFF.

The gene calls are TRBV6-1 and TRBJ1-2, with 9 bases fitting TRBD1. This CDR3 has 12 residues. Trimming took 7 bases from V and 7 from J; bases not matched to a gene: 4. Germline lookup yields CDR1 MNHNS and CDR2 SASEGT. This chain's CDR3 is CASTRDRVGYTF. As DNA, the CDR3 is TGTGCCAGCACCCGGGACAGGGTTGGCTACACCTTC.

As concerns this clone: The sample contains more than one DNA sequence encoding this CDR3. The CDR3 nucleotides read TGTGCCAGCAGCTCTGGACTCGACATTCAGTACTTC. Encoded protein: CASSSGLDIQYF. The chain links TRBV13 to TRBJ2-4; the D gene is possibly TRBD2 (5 bases). With 4 bases removed from V and 8 bases from J, the gap between germline ends came to 9 bases. Per germline, CDR1 PRHDT and CDR2 FYEKMQ (reference sequence). CDR3 size: 12 residues. Filled out from reference TRBV13 and TRBJ2-4, the complete variable domain reads AAGVIQSPRHLIKEKRETATLKCYPIPRHDTVYWYQQGPGQDPQFLISFYEKMQSDKGSIPDRFSAQQFSDYHSELNMSSLELGDSALYFCASSSGLDIQYFGAGTRLSVL.